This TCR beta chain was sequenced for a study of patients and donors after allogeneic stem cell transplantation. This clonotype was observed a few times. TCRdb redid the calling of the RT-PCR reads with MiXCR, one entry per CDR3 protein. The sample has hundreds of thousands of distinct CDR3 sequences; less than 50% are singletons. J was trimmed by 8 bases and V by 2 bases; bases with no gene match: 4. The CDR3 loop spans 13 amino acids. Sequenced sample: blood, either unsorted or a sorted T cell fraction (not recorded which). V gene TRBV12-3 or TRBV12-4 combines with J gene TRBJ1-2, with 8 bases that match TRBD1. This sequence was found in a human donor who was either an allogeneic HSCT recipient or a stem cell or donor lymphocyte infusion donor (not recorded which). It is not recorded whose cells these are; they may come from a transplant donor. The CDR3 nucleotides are TGTGCCAGCAGTTTACGGACAGGGAGCGGCTACACCTTC. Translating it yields CASSLRTGSGYTF.